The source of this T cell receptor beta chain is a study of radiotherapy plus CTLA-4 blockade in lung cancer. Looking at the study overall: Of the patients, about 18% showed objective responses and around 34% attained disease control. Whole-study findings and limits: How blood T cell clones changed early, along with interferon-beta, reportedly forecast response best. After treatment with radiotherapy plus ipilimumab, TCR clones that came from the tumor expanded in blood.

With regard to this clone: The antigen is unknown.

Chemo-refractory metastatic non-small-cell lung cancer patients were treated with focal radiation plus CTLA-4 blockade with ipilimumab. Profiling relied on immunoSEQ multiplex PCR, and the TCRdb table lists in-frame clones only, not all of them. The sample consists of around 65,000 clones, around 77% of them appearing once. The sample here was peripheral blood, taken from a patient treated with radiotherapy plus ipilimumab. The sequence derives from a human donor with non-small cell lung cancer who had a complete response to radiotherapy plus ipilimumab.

CDR3 region: CASSEGTSGGETQYF. CDR3 DNA sequence: TGTGCCAGCAGTGAAGGGACTAGCGGGGGGGAGACCCAGTACTTC. J is TRBJ2-5 and V is TRBV6-1; 14 nucleotides match TRBD2. The CDR3 is made up of 15 amino acids. The V gene end was trimmed by 1 base and the J gene end by 5 bases; junction bases not matched to a gene: 0. The germline gives CDR1 MNHNS, CDR2 SASEGT.